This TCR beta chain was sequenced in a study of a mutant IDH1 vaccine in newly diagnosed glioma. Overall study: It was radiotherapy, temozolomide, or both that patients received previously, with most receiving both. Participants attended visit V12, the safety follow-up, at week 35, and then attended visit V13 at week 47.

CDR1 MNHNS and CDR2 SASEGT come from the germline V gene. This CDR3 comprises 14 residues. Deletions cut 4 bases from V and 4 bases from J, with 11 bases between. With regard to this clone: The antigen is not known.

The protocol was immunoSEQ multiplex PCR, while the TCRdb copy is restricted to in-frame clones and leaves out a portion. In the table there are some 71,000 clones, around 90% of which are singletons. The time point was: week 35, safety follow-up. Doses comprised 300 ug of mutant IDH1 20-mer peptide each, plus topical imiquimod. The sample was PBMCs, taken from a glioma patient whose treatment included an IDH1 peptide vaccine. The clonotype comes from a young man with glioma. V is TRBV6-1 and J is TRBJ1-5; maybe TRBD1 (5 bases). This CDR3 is CASSGTHRNQPQHF. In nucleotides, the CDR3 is TGTGCCAGCAGTGGGACACATAGAAATCAGCCCCAGCATTTT.